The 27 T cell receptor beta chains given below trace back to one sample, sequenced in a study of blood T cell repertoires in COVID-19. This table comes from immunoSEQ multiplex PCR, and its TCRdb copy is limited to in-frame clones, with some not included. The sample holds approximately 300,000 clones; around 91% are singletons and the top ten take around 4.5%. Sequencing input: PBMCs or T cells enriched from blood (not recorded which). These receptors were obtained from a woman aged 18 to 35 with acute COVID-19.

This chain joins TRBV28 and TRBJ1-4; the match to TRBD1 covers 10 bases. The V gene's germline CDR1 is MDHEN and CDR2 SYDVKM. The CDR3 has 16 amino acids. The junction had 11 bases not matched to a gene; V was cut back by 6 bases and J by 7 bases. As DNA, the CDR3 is TGTGCCAGCAGGCACGGGACAGGGGAATTACCTGAAAAACTGTTTTTT. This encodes CASRHGTGELPEKLFF.

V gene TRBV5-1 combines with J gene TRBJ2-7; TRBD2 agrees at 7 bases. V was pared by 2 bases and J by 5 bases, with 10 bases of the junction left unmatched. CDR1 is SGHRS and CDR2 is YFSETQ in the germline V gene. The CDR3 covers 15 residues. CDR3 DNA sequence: TGCGCCAGCAGCTTACAATCAGCGGGATCTCACGAGCAGTACTTC. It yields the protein CASSLQSAGSHEQYF.

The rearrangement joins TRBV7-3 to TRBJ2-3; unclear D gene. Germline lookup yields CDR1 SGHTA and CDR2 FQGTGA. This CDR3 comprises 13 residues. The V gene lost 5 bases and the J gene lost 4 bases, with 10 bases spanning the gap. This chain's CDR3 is CASSQIQADTQYF. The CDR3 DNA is TGTGCCAGCAGCCAGATTCAAGCAGATACGCAGTATTTT.

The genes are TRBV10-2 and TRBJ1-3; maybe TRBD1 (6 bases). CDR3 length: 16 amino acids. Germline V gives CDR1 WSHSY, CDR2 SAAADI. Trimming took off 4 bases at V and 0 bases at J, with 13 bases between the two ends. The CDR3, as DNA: TGCGCCAGCAGTGGATACAGGGATAGCTCTGGAAACACCATATATTTT. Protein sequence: CASSGYRDSSGNTIYF.

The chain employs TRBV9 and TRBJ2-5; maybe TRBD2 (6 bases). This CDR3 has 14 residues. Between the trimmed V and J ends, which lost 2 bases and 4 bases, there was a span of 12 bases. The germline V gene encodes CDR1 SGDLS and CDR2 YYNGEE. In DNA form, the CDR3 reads TGTGCCAGCAGCGTCTGGACGGAGGGAGAGACCCAGTACTTC. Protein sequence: CASSVWTEGETQYF. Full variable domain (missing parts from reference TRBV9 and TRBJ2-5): DSGVTQTPKHLITATGQRVTLRCSPRSGDLSVYWYQQSLDQGLQFLIQYYNGEERAKGNILERFSAQQFPDLHSELNLSSLELGDSALYFCASSVWTEGETQYFGPGTRLLVL.

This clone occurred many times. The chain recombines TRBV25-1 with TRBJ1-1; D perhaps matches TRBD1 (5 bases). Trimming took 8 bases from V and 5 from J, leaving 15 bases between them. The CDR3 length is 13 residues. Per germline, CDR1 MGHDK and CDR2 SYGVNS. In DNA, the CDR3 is TGTGCCAGCGTCCATCGGGGGGGGACTGAAGCTTTCTTT. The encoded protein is CASVHRGGTEAFF.

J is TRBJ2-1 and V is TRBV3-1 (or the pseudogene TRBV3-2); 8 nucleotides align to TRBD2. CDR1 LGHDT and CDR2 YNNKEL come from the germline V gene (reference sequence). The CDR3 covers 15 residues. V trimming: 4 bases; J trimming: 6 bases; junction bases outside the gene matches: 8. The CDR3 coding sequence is TGTGCCAGCAGCCCACCTAGCGGGTCATTCAATGAGCAGTTCTTC. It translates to CASSPPSGSFNEQFF.

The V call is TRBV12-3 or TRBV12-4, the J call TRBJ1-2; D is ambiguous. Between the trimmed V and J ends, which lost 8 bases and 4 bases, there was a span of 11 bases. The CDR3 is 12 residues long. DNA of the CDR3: TGTGCCAGCGCCGTGAGTAGCTATGGCTACACCTTC. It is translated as CASAVSSYGYTF.

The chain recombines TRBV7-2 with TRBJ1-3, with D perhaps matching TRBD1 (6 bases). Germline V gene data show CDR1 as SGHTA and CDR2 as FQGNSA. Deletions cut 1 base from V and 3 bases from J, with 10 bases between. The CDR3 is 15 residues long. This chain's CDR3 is CASSLDYRVGNTIYF. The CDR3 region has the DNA TGTGCCAGCAGCTTAGATTACAGGGTTGGAAACACCATATATTTT.

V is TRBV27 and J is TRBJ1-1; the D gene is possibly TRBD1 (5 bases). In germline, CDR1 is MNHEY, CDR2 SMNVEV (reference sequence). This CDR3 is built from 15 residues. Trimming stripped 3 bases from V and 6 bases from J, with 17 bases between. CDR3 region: CASSFTGGIRAEAFF. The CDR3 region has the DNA TGTGCCAGCAGTTTTACGGGGGGGATACGGGCTGAAGCTTTCTTT.

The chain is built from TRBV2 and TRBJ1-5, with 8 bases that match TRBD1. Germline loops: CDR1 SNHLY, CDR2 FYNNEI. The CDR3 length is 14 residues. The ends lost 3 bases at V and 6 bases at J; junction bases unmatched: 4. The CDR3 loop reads CASSDRTGTQPQHF. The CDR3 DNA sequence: TGTGCCAGCAGTGACCGGACAGGGACTCAGCCCCAGCATTTT.

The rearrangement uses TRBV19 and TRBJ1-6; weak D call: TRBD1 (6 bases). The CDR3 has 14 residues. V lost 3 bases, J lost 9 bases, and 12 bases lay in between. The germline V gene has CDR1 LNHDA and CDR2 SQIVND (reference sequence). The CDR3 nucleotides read TGTGCCAGTAGTATCGCGGGGGCGACTTCACCCCTCCACTTT. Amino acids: CASSIAGATSPLHF. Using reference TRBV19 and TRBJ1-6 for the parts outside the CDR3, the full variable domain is DGGITQSPKYLFRKEGQNVTLSCEQNLNHDAMYWYRQDPGQGLRLIYYSQIVNDFQKGDIAEGYSVSREKKESFPLTVTSAQKNPTAFYLCASSIAGATSPLHFGNGTRLTVT.

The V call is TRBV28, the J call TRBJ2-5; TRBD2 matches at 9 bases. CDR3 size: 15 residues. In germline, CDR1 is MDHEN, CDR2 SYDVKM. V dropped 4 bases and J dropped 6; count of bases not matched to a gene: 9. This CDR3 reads CASSSLAGPGKTQYF. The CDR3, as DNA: TGTGCCAGCAGTTCCCTAGCGGGGCCCGGAAAGACCCAGTACTTC. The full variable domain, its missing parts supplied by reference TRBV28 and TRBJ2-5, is DVKVTQSSRYLVKRTGEKVFLECVQDMDHENMFWYRQDPGLGLRLIYFSYDVKMKEKGDIPEGYSVSREKKERFSLILESASTNQTSMYLCASSSLAGPGKTQYFGPGTRLLVL.

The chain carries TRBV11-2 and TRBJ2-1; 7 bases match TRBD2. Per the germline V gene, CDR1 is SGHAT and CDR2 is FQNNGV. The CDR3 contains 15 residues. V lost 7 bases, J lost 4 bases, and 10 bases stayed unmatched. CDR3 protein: CASTGGEGEYNEQFF. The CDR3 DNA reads TGTGCCAGCACTGGGGGGGAGGGCGAGTACAATGAGCAGTTCTTC.

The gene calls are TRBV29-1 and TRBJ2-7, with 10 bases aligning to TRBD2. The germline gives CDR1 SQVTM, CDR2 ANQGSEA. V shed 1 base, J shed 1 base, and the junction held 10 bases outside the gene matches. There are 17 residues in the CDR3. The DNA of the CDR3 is TGCAGCGTTGAAGGGGCCAGCGGGAGGGTTCGGTCCTACGAGCAGTACTTC. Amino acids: CSVEGASGRVRSYEQYF.

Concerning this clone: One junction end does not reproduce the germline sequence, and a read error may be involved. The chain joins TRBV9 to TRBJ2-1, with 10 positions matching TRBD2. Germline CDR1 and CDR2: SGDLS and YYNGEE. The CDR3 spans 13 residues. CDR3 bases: TGTGCCAGCAGCATTACTAGCGGGACCGGGGTGCTCTTC. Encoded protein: CASSITSGTGVLF.

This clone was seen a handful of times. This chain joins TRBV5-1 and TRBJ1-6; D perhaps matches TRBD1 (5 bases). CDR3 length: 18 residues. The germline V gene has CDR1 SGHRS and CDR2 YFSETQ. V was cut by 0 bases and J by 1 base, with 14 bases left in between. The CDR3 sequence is CASSLEGVKNSYNSPLHF. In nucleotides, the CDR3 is TGCGCCAGCAGCTTGGAAGGGGTCAAGAATTCCTATAATTCACCCCTCCACTTT.

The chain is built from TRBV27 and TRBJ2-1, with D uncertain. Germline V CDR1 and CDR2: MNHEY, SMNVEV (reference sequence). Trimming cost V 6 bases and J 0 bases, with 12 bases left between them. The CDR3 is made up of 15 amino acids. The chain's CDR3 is CASRPGPSSYNEQFF. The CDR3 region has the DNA TGTGCCAGCAGGCCGGGTCCCAGCTCCTACAATGAGCAGTTCTTC.

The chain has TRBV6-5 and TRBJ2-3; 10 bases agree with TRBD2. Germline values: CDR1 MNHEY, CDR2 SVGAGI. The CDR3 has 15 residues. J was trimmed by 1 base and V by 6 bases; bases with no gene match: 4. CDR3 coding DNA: TGTGCCAGCAGAACGGGGACTAGCGGCACAGATACGCAGTATTTT. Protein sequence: CASRTGTSGTDTQYF.

In DNA, the CDR3 is TGTGCCTGGAGTGTACTAGCGGGTTCGGATGAGCAGTTCTTC. As protein: CAWSVLAGSDEQFF. This sequence joins TRBV30 and TRBJ2-1; TRBD2 agrees at 9 bases. Germline V gives CDR1 GTSNPN, CDR2 SVGIG (reference sequence). The ends lost 0 bases at V and 8 bases at J; junction bases unmatched: 5. The CDR3 consists of 14 residues.

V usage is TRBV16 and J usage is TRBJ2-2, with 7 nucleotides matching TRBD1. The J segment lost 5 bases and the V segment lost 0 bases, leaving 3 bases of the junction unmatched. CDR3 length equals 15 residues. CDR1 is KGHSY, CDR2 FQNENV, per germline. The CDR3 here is CASSQSIRGTGELFF. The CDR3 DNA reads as TGTGCCAGCAGCCAATCGATCAGGGGGACCGGGGAGCTGTTTTTT.

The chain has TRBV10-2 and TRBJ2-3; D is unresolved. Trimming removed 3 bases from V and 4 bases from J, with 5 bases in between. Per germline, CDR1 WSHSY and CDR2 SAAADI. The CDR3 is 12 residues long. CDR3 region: CASSDLADTQYF. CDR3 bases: TGCGCCAGCAGTGATCTAGCAGATACGCAGTATTTT.

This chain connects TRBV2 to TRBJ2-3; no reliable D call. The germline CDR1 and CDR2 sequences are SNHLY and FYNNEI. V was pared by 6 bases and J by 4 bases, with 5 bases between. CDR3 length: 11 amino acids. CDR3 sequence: CASRYADTQYF. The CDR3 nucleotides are TGTGCCAGCAGGTATGCAGATACGCAGTATTTT.

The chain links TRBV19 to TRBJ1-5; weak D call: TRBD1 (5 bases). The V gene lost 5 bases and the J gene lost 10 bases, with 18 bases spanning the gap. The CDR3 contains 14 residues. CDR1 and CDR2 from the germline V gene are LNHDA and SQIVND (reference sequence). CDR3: CASSYRAGFDPQHF. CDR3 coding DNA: TGTGCCAGTAGTTACCGGGCAGGGTTCGATCCCCAGCATTTT.

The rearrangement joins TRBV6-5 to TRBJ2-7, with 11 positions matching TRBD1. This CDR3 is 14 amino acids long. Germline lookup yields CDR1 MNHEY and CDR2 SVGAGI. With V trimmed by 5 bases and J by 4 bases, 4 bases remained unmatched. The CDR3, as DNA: TGTGCCAGCAGTACGGGACAGGGGGTGTACGAGCAGTACTTC. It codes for CASSTGQGVYEQYF.

This CDR3 reads CASSLGGPINQPQHF. The CDR3 DNA follows: TGTGCCAGCTCATTAGGGGGTCCGATAAATCAGCCCCAGCATTTT. This chain uses TRBV18 with TRBJ1-5; TRBD1 might be the D (6 bases). The germline V gene encodes CDR1 KGHSH and CDR2 LQKENI. V was clipped by 5 bases and J by 4 bases, with 15 bases between them. The CDR3 runs to 15 residues. Full variable domain (rest looked up from reference TRBV18 and TRBJ1-5): NAGVMQNPRHLVRRRGQEARLRCSPMKGHSHVYWYRQLPEEGLKFMVYLQKENIIDESGMPKERFSAEFPKEGPSILRIQQVVRGDSAAYFCASSLGGPINQPQHFGDGTRLSIL.

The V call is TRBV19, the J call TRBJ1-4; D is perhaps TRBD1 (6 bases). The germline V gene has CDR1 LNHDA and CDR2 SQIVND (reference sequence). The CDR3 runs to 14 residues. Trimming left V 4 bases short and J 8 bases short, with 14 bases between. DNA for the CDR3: TGTGCCAGTAGTACCCATGAGGGGGGGGAAAAACTGTTTTTT. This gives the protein CASSTHEGGEKLFF. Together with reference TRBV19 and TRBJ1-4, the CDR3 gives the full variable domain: DGGITQSPKYLFRKEGQNVTLSCEQNLNHDAMYWYRQDPGQGLRLIYYSQIVNDFQKGDIAEGYSVSREKKESFPLTVTSAQKNPTAFYLCASSTHEGGEKLFFGSGTQLSVL.